This entry features one T cell receptor (beta chain) sequence. The record originates from a study of T cell changes during pregnancy in multiple sclerosis. Only in-frame clones appear in the TCRdb table, and some are missing; sequencing was by immunoSEQ multiplex PCR. Seen here are around 100,000 clones, around 92% observed once, and the top ten hold less than 2.5%. This TCR came from a female donor with multiple sclerosis, enrolled in a pregnancy study. Specimen: peripheral blood, collected after pregnancy.

CDR3 nucleotides: TGTGCCAGCCGGTGGAGGGTCATTGGCACTGAAGCTTTCTTT. Its translation: CASRWRVIGTEAFF. This chain joins TRBV2 and TRBJ1-1; D gene ambiguous. V lost 8 bases and J 4 bases, leaving 17 bases between the germline ends. This CDR3 contains 14 residues. CDR1 and CDR2 (germline): SNHLY, FYNNEI.